The present entry profiles one T cell receptor (beta chain) with its context. The sample is drawn from a study of blood T cell repertoires in COVID-19. Study details: Acute and convalescent COVID-19 samples came from the United States, Italy and Spain. T cells, B-cell-depleted T cells, or PBMCs supplied cDNA or gDNA.

How the authors handled the data: Reference gene primer amplification gave nucleated cell count estimates. Assay used: immunoSEQ multiplex PCR; TCRdb lists only in-frame clones, some missing. V, J and clone size derive from that table, while D and trimming were established from the DNA sequence. The sample contains 55,000 to 75,000 clones, 70% to 85% of which appear only once. The trim removed 3 bases at V and 2 bases at J, leaving 0 bases unmatched. From germline, CDR1 is SQVTM and CDR2 ANQGSEA. There are 13 residues in the CDR3. The sequence was collected from a man in his 60s with acute or convalescent COVID-19. Material for sequencing was peripheral blood. V usage is TRBV29-1 and J usage is TRBJ2-7; 11 positions match TRBD2. The CDR3 spells CSVETSGTYEQYF. The CDR3 DNA reads TGCAGCGTTGAGACTAGCGGGACCTACGAGCAGTACTTC.